This T cell receptor beta chain derives from a study of human T cells and chemical hapten exposure. Study findings and constraints: Expanded TCRs formed significantly more large CDR3 similarity clusters than controls.

In the authors' workflow: Sequenced samples showed a median of approximately 96,000 TCRs each, with counts running from 23,224 to 690,600. Each CDR3 protein gets one entry after TCRdb re-called the RACE reads with MiXCR. It is TCRdb's table, rather than the study itself, that gives the V and J calls and clone size. The table includes more than 150,000 distinct CDR3 sequences, roughly 15% detected once. This clonotype was counted only a few times. Antigen: not known. There are 16 residues in the CDR3. J was trimmed by 4 bases and V by 0 bases; bases with no gene match: 6. CDR1 and CDR2 (germline): SGDLS, YYNGEE. Time point here: patch test 1, 2 weeks after DPC sensitization. Documented treatment: therapeutic diphenylcyclopropenone sensitization with weekly scalp DPC. Every patch test was put on after a blood sample was taken.

This sequence joins TRBV9 and TRBJ2-2; 7 nucleotides agree with TRBD2. Sample: whole blood, taken in connection with sensitization to the hapten diphenylcyclopropenone (DPC). The clonotype originates from a woman aged 25 to 39 with alopecia areata. Some clones in this sample may be carry-over from other donors' samples. CDR3 loop: CASSVVMASGTGELFF. For the CDR3, the DNA is TGTGCCAGCAGCGTAGTTATGGCTAGCGGCACCGGGGAGCTGTTTTTT.